The present entry profiles one T cell receptor beta chain with its context. Its specificity is unknown. This CDR3 spans 13 amino acids. V was trimmed by 6 bases and J by 4 bases, leaving 10 bases between them. Time point specified: persistent/refractory GD, antithyroid drugs over 5 years with positive TRAb. RNA isolated from PBMCs was used to make the TCR library. Construction of the TCR beta libraries employed iRepertoire HTBI primers in conjunction with Arm-PCR of CDR3 regions. One entry per CDR3 protein, called by TCRdb with MiXCR from the multiplex PCR reads. The top ten hold approximately 27% of the sample, which has 390,000 or so distinct CDR3 sequences, approximately 25% seen once. This record belongs to a study of regulatory T cells in long-lasting Graves disease. General study points: The analysis examined peripheral blood only and excluded thyroid tissue. Persistent disease preferred TRBV28, TRBJ1-2 and TRBJ2-5.

The sequence derives from a woman aged 40 to 50 with Graves disease. The sequenced sample was peripheral blood mononuclear cells (PBMCs), obtained when the disease was refractory, from a patient treated with antithyroid drugs. The V and J genes are TRBV12-3 or TRBV12-4 and TRBJ1-3, with D possibly matching TRBD1 (5 bases). Here the CDR3 reads CASRSTDGNTIYF. The CDR3 coding sequence is TGTGCCAGCAGGTCGACAGACGGAAACACCATATATTTT.